This TCR beta chain was recorded in a study of blood T cell repertoires in COVID-19. Across about 22 US areas, participants ranged in age from 18 to 89 years. The ends were cut back, 3 bases at V and 5 bases at J, with 8 bases in the middle. CDR1 KGHSH and CDR2 LQKENI come from the germline V gene. CDR3 length: 12 amino acids. Measured with immunoSEQ multiplex PCR; TCRdb has only the in-frame clones, and not every one. The sample lists about 200,000 clones, 76% seen once, with around 16% in the top ten. The V and J genes are TRBV18 and TRBJ2-7, with TRBD1 as a possible D gene (6 bases). The TCR sequence derives from a woman aged 50 to 60 with acute COVID-19. Sequenced sample: PBMCs or T cells enriched from blood (not recorded which). Written as DNA, the CDR3 is TGTGCCAGCTCACCTGGACAGCACGAGCAGTACGTC. Encoded protein: CASSPGQHEQYV.